The 2 T cell receptor beta chains in this list originate from one sample, sequenced in a study of cytomegalovirus exposure and HLA in healthy donors. A multiplex PCR was run with 60 Vbeta primers and 13 Jbeta primers. Measured with immunoSEQ multiplex PCR; TCRdb has only the in-frame clones, and not every one. The sample holds 100,000 or so clones, under 80% seen once. Sequencing used PBMCs. The receptors were gathered from a woman aged 40 to 50 in good health and CMV-seropositive.

This clone was detected once. The gene calls are TRBV27 and TRBJ2-2; 8 bases align to TRBD2. Trimming cost V 9 bases and J 6 bases; bases outside gene matches: 12. Germline V gives CDR1 MNHEY, CDR2 SMNVEV (reference sequence). This CDR3 is 15 amino acids long. In DNA form, the CDR3 reads TGTGCCAGGAAGGGAGGACTAGCCGGCGCCGGGGAGCTGTTTTTT. Protein product: CARKGGLAGAGELFF.

This clone was picked up one time. The chain has TRBV5-6 and TRBJ1-4, with no clear D. Trimming removed 0 bases from V and 7 bases from J, with 7 bases in between. Germline assignment: CDR1 SGHDT and CDR2 YYEEEE. The CDR3 sequence is 13 residues long. The CDR3 sequence is CASSLEAVEKLFF. In DNA form, the CDR3 reads TGTGCCAGCAGCTTGGAGGCGGTTGAAAAACTGTTTTTT.